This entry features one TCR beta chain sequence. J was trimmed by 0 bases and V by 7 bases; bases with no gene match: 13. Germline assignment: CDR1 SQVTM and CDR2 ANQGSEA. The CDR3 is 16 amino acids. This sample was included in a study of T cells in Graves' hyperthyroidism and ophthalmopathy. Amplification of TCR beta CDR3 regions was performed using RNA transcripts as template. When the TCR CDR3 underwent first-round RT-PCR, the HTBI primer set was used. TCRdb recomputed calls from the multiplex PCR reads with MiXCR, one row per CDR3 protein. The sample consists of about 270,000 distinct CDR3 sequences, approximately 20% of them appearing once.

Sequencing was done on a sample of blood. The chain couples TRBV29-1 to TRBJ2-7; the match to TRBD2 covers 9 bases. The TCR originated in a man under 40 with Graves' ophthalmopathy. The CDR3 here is CSAGLGASGNSYEQYF. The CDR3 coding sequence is TGCAGCGCTGGCCTAGGGGCTAGCGGGAACTCCTACGAGCAGTACTTC.